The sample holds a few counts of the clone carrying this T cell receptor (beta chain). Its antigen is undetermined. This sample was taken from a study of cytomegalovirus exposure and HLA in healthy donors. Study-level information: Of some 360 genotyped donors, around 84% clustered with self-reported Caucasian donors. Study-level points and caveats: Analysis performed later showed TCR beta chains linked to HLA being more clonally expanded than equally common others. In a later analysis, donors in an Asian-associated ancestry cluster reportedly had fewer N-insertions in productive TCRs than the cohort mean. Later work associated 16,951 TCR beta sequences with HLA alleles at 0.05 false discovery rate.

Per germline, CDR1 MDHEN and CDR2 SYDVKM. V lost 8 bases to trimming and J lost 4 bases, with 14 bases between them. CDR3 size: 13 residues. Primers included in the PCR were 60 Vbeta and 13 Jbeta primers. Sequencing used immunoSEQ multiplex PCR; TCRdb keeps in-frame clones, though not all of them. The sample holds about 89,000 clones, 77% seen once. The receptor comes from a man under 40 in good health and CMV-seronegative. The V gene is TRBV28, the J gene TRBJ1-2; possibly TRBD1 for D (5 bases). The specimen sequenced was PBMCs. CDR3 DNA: TGTGCCAGCCTTTGGGCCCAGGGCTATGGCTACACCTTC. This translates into CASLWAQGYGYTF.